A selection of T cell receptor beta chains follows, all from one sample in a study of CD8 T cells in ankylosing spondylitis. Each CDR3 protein is one row after TCRdb ran MiXCR on the 5' RACE reads. The table has about 240,000 distinct CDR3 sequences, roughly 10% seen once. What was sequenced was blood, either unsorted or a sorted T cell fraction (not recorded which). The receptor set was obtained from a male donor with ankylosing spondylitis or in good health (not recorded which). CDR3s include the opening cysteine and the closing phenylalanine or tryptophan. The D gene is left open where the match is weak. Clone size is shown for a subset of rows, as once, few, many or a class of expanded clone.

D,V,J,size,DNA,CDR3
TRBD2,TRBV7-3,TRBJ2-5,many,TGTGCCAGCAGCTTAGGGCTAGCGGGAGGGTTCGGTGAGACCCAGTACTTC,CASSLGLAGGFGETQYF
-,TRBV5-5,TRBJ2-2,many,TGTGCCAGCAGCGCCACAGGGGAGGGTACCGGGGAGCTGTTTTTT,CASSATGEGTGELFF
TRBD2,TRBV12-3/TRBV12-4,TRBJ2-2,many,TGTGCCAGCAGTTTAGGGTCCGGGGGGACCGGGGAGCTGTTTTTT,CASSLGSGGTGELFF
-,TRBV9,TRBJ2-3,many,TGTGCCAGCAGCGTGGGCTCAGGGGTCACAGATACGCAGTATTTT,CASSVGSGVTDTQYF
-,TRBV20-1,TRBJ2-6,-,TGCAGTGCCAGCAGGGGGGCGACCGGGGCCAACGTCCTGACTTTC,CSASRGATGANVLTF
-,TRBV5-6,TRBJ2-3,many,TGTGCCAGCAGCTTAGGAAAGGATACGCAGTATTTT,CASSLGKDTQYF
-,TRBV20-1,TRBJ2-3,-,TGCAGTGGGGCCGCTATCACAGATACGCAGTATTTT,CSGAAITDTQYF
-,TRBV6-1,TRBJ1-5,many,TGTGCCGGACGGCAAAACAATCAGCCCCAGCATTTT,CAGRQNNQPQHF
-,TRBV29-1,TRBJ1-3,few,TGCAGCGTTGAAGATGGCCGCTACTCTGGAAACACCATATATTTT,CSVEDGRYSGNTIYF
-,TRBV25-1,TRBJ1-5,many,TGTGCCAGCAGTGAAAAGGGAACAGGCCCCCAGCATTTT,CASSEKGTGPQHF
-,TRBV2,TRBJ1-5,few,TGTGCCAGCAGAGCGGACGTACAAAATCAGCCCCAGCATTTT,CASRADVQNQPQHF
-,TRBV12-3/TRBV12-4,TRBJ1-1,-,TGTGCCAGCAGTTTCTGGATGGAAGCTTTCTTT,CASSFWMEAFF
TRBD2,TRBV25-1,TRBJ2-4,-,TGTGCCAGCCTAGGACTAGCGGGAGACGCCGTCAAAAACATTCAGTACTTC,CASLGLAGDAVKNIQYF
-,TRBV12-3/TRBV12-4,TRBJ2-3,-,TGTGCCAGCAGTTTGGGTAGGAGCCCTAGCACAGATACGCAGTATTTT,CASSLGRSPSTDTQYF
-,TRBV28,TRBJ2-1,-,TGTGCCAGCATTCCCCCCGGACGGGGGTTCAATGAGCAGTTCTTC,CASIPPGRGFNEQFF
TRBD1,TRBV12-3/TRBV12-4,TRBJ1-2,many,TGTGCCAGCAGTTTGTTGACAGGGGGCGCCTATGGCTACACCTTC,CASSLLTGGAYGYTF
TRBD2,TRBV29-1,TRBJ2-5,-,TGCAGCGTTGGGGCGGGAGGAGAGACCCAGTACTTC,CSVGAGGETQYF
TRBD1,TRBV7-8,TRBJ1-1,-,TGTGCCAGCAGCGTACAGGGGACGAACACTGAAGCTTTCTTT,CASSVQGTNTEAFF
-,TRBV12-3/TRBV12-4,TRBJ1-1,many,TGTGCCAGCAGTTTGAGGGAAGGGAGCACTGAAGCTTTCTTT,CASSLREGSTEAFF
-,TRBV7-8,TRBJ2-4,many,TGTGCCAGCAGCCTTGACAGGAACGACATTCAGTACTTC,CASSLDRNDIQYF
-,TRBV5-1,TRBJ1-3,many,TGCGCCAGCAGTAATGAGGGGATTGCGCCTGGAAACACCATATATTTT,CASSNEGIAPGNTIYF
TRBD2,TRBV7-6,TRBJ2-2,-,TGTGCCAGCAGCGTCCCTAGCGGGAGAGTGCCCGGGGAGCTGTTTTTT,CASSVPSGRVPGELFF
-,TRBV20-1,TRBJ1-1,many,TGCAGTGCCGACCTAAGGGACACTGAAGCTTTCTTT,CSADLRDTEAFF
-,TRBV27,TRBJ1-5,-,TGTGCCAGCAGTTCAAGGCGGCAGGGGCGATATCAGCCCCAGCATTTT,CASSSRRQGRYQPQHF
-,TRBV29-1,TRBJ1-3,few,TGCAGCGTTGAAGCTGGTGGAAACACCATATATTTT,CSVEAGGNTIYF
-,TRBV20-1,TRBJ2-7,many,TGCAGTGCGAGGACCCCGAGGGGGTACGAGCAGTACTTC,CSARTPRGYEQYF
TRBD2,TRBV11-2,TRBJ2-1,few,TGTGCCAGCAGCTCGACAATAAGACTAGCGGGACCCAATGAGCAGTTCTTC,CASSSTIRLAGPNEQFF
-,TRBV5-1,TRBJ2-2,many,TGCGCCAGCAGTGACGCCTCGAACACCGGGGAGCTGTTTTTT,CASSDASNTGELFF
TRBD1,TRBV20-1,TRBJ2-7,many,TGCAGTGCTCCGATGACAGGGGGCTCCTACGAGCAGTACTTC,CSAPMTGGSYEQYF
-,TRBV6-1,TRBJ2-7,many,TGTGCCAGCAGCTTCGGAGAGGACTACGAGCAGTACTTC,CASSFGEDYEQYF
TRBD1,TRBV10-3,TRBJ1-1,-,TGTGCCATCAGTGATGGGACAGGCGGGCGGACTGAAGCTTTCTTT,CAISDGTGGRTEAFF
-,TRBV6-5,TRBJ1-1,many,TGTGCCAGCAGCCAGAGCAACACTGAAGCTTTCTTT,CASSQSNTEAFF
-,TRBV27,TRBJ1-2,few,TGTGCCAGCAGTTTGGACTTAGGAGGTGGCTACACCTTC,CASSLDLGGGYTF
-,TRBV12-3/TRBV12-4,TRBJ2-5,many,TGTGCCAGCAGGCGAGAAGAGACCCAGTACTTC,CASRREETQYF
-,TRBV20-1,TRBJ1-1,many,TGCAGTCCTAAACTGGGAGCGAACACTGAAGCTTTCTTT,CSPKLGANTEAFF
TRBD1,TRBV7-9,TRBJ2-5,-,TGTGCCAGCAGCTCACTCCCGGGACAGGTCAACCAAGAGACCCAGTACTTC,CASSSLPGQVNQETQYF
-,TRBV5-1,TRBJ1-1,many,TGCGCCAGCAGCTTAGAGGTAGGGGCCACTGAAGCTTTCTTT,CASSLEVGATEAFF
-,TRBV12-3/TRBV12-4,TRBJ2-2,many,TGTGCCAGCAGTCACAGGGATATCGGGGAGCTGTTTTTT,CASSHRDIGELFF
-,TRBV30,TRBJ2-2,-,TGTGCCTGTTTTGTATTAGGGCCGAACACCGCGGAGCTGTTTTTT,CACFVLGPNTAELFF
TRBD1,TRBV18,TRBJ1-1,many,TGTGCCAGCAGCCCAGGACAGGGGACTGAAGCTTTCTTT,CASSPGQGTEAFF
TRBD1,TRBV7-9,TRBJ1-1,many,TGTGCCAGCAGCATGTTTGGGACAGGGGGAACTGAAGCTTTCTTT,CASSMFGTGGTEAFF
-,TRBV5-1,TRBJ2-6,-,TGCGCCAGCAGCTTGAGTGTGGCGGCCTCTGGGGCCAACGTCCTGACTTTC,CASSLSVAASGANVLTF
-,TRBV20-1,TRBJ1-3,many,TGCAGTGCTAGTTTGACAGTTTCCTCTGGAAACACCATATATTTT,CSASLTVSSGNTIYF
-,TRBV25-1,TRBJ2-7,many,TGTGCCAGCAGTGAAGATGTAGGAATGAAGCAGTACTTC,CASSEDVGMKQYF
-,TRBV20-1,TRBJ2-5,many,TGCAGTGCTAGAGATGGGGGGGCCAGGGAGACCCAGTACTTC,CSARDGGARETQYF
TRBD2,TRBV27,TRBJ2-1,few,TGTGCCAGCATGAGCGGGAGCTCCTACAATGAGCAGTTCTTC,CASMSGSSYNEQFF
-,TRBV20-1,TRBJ1-2,many,TGCAGTGCTAGTGGCGGGGCAACCAACTATGGCTACACCTTC,CSASGGATNYGYTF
-,TRBV11-2,TRBJ2-7,-,TGTGCCAGCAGCTTAGATGTCGAGTATGTGGGGACGTCCTACGAGCAGTACTTC,CASSLDVEYVGTSYEQYF
-,TRBV6-2/TRBV6-3,TRBJ2-5,many,TGTGCCAGCAGTCCACCGACGGGAACTGAGGAGACCCAGTACTTC,CASSPPTGTEETQYF
-,TRBV5-1,TRBJ2-5,-,TGCGCCAGCAGCGCTACAGGGTTGGGTGAGACCCAGTACTTC,CASSATGLGETQYF
TRBD1,TRBV12-3/TRBV12-4,TRBJ1-3,many,TGTGCCAGCAGTCGCCGGGACAGGGGGGGAAACACCATATATTTT,CASSRRDRGGNTIYF
TRBD2,TRBV2,TRBJ2-1,many,TGTGCCAGCACCTCTGAGGCTAGCGGTTACAATGAGCAGTTCTTC,CASTSEASGYNEQFF
TRBD1,TRBV18,TRBJ2-7,-,TGTGCCAGCTCACCGGGACAGGGGGCCGAGCAGTACTTC,CASSPGQGAEQYF
-,TRBV29-1,TRBJ1-5,few,TGCAGCGTTGCCGGCGGACCCAATCAGCCCCAGCATTTT,CSVAGGPNQPQHF
-,TRBV3-1,TRBJ2-2,-,TGTGCCAGCAGCCCGGCCAGGGCGGACGGGGAGCTGTTTTTT,CASSPARADGELFF
TRBD2,TRBV20-1,TRBJ2-1,many,TGCAGTGCGGCGGGAGGAAGGGTCAATGAGCAGTTCTTC,CSAAGGRVNEQFF
-,TRBV5-1,TRBJ2-7,many,TGCGCCAGCAGCTTGGACGTCGACTACGAGCAGTACTTC,CASSLDVDYEQYF
-,TRBV12-3/TRBV12-4,TRBJ1-1,-,TGTGCCAGCAGCCCTTCTGGGGTAGATACTGAAGCTTTCTTT,CASSPSGVDTEAFF
TRBD1,TRBV28,TRBJ1-4,-,TGTGCCAGCAGCTGGGACAGGGGAAATGAAAAACTGTTTTTT,CASSWDRGNEKLFF
-,TRBV7-9,TRBJ1-2,-,TGTGCCAGCAGCTCTCGTTCTCTACAGGCCCACACCTTC,CASSSRSLQAHTF